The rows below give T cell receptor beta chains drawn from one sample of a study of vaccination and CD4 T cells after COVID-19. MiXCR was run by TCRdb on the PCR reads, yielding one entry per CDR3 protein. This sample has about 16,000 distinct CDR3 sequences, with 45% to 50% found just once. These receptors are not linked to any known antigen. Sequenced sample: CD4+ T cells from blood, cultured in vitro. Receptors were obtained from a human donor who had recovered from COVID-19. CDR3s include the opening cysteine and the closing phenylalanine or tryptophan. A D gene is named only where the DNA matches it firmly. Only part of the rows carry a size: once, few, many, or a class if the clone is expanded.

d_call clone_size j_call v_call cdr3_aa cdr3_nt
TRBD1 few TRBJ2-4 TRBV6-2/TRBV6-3 CASDTGGLSKNIQYF TGTGCCAGCGATACAGGGGGCTTGTCCAAAAACATTCAGTACTTC
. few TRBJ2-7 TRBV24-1 CAPIEGTDSYEQYF TGTGCCCCCATAGAAGGGACCGACTCCTACGAGCAGTACTTC
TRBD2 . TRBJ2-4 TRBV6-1 CASRPGTSGGGKNIQYF TGTGCCAGCAGACCTGGGACTAGCGGCGGAGGCAAAAACATTCAGTACTTC
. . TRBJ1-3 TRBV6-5 CASSYSFSGNTIYF TGTGCCAGCAGTTACTCGTTCTCTGGAAACACCATATATTTT
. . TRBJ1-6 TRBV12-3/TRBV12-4 CASSSKANSPLHF TGTGCCAGCAGTTCTAAGGCGAATTCACCCCTCCACTTT
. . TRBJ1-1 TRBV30 CAWIRSPNTEAFF TGTGCCTGGATCCGTAGCCCGAACACTGAAGCTTTCTTT
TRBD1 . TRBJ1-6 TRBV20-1 CSARDSSSYNSPLHF TGCAGTGCTCGGGACAGTAGCTCCTATAATTCACCCCTCCACTTT
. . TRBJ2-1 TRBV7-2 CASSPPATNEQFF TGTGCCAGCAGCCCCCCCGCTACAAATGAGCAGTTCTTC
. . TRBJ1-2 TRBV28 CASTTGRGGYTF TGTGCCAGCACAACAGGGCGGGGTGGCTACACCTTC
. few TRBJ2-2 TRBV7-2 CASSLEGSGELFF TGTGCCAGCAGCTTAGAGGGTTCCGGGGAGCTGTTTTTT
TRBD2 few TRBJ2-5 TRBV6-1 CASSVRDRLAGGRPQETQYF TGTGCCAGCAGTGTCAGGGATCGACTAGCGGGGGGTCGCCCCCAAGAGACCCAGTACTTC
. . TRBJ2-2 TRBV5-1 CASSLDSRNTGELFF TGCGCCAGCAGCTTGGACAGCCGGAACACCGGGGAGCTGTTTTTT
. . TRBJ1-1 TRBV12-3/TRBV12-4 CASSLGHPTGTTEAFF TGTGCCAGCAGTTTAGGGCATCCTACAGGAACCACTGAAGCTTTCTTT
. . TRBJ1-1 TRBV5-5 CASSLDGGFVVTEAFF TGTGCCAGCAGCTTGGACGGTGGGTTTGTGGTCACTGAAGCTTTCTTT
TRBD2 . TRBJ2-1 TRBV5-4 CASSLAGGQNSYNEQFF TGTGCCAGCAGCTTAGCGGGGGGTCAAAACTCCTACAATGAGCAGTTCTTC
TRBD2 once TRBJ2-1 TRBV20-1 CSALGLAGSSYNEQFF TGCAGTGCTCTTGGACTAGCGGGAAGCTCCTACAATGAGCAGTTCTTC
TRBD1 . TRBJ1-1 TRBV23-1 CASSPNPGQMNTEAFF TGCGCCAGCAGTCCTAATCCGGGACAGATGAACACTGAAGCTTTCTTT
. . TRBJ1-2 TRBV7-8 CASSLGDHYGYTF TGTGCCAGCAGCTTAGGGGACCACTATGGCTACACCTTC
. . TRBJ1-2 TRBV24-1 CATSDGPWGYTF TGTGCCACCAGTGACGGGCCGTGGGGCTACACCTTC
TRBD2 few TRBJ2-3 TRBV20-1 CSASGLAGGSTDTQYF TGCAGTGCTTCCGGACTAGCGGGAGGGAGCACAGATACGCAGTATTTT
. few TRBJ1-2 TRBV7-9 CASSFIGGQSVYGYTF TGTGCCAGCAGCTTTATCGGGGGGCAAAGCGTATATGGCTACACCTTC
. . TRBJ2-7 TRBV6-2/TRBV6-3 CASIDRQVGSYEQYF TGTGCCAGCATCGACCGACAGGTCGGGTCCTACGAGCAGTACTTC
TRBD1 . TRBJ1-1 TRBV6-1 CASLAGTAPFF TGTGCCAGTTTGGCCGGGACAGCGCCTTTCTTT
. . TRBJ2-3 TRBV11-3 CASSPEMDTQYF TGTGCCAGCAGCCCCGAGATGGATACGCAGTATTTT
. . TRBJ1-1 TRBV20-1 CSAREGGTAEAFF TGCAGTGCTAGAGAAGGTGGGACCGCTGAAGCTTTCTTT
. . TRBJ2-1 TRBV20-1 CSARAPTDNEQFF TGCAGTGCTAGAGCGCCAACCGACAATGAGCAGTTCTTC